Shown below are 28 T cell receptor beta chains from a single sample sequenced in a study of response to subunit inactivated influenza vaccine. Each CDR3 protein gets one entry after TCRdb re-called the RT-PCR reads with MiXCR. The table has under 500,000 distinct CDR3 sequences, 9.5% to 13% seen once. This sample comprised PBMCs from blood, obtained roughly 48 days after vaccination. The receptors stem from a man aged 45-60 years who received an inactivated influenza vaccine.

This sequence joins TRBV19 and TRBJ1-1; perhaps TRBD1 as D (5 bases). Trimming left V 3 bases short and J 5 bases short, with 22 bases between. Germline V gives CDR1 LNHDA, CDR2 SQIVND (reference sequence). CDR3 length equals 17 residues. As DNA, the CDR3 is TGTGCCAGTAGTATGGCGCCCGGACCCCGCCGGGGGACTGAAGCTTTCTTT. Its protein product is CASSMAPGPRRGTEAFF.

Only a few counts were recorded for this clonotype. V gene TRBV4-2 combines with J gene TRBJ1-2; 8 bases agree with TRBD1. Germline trimming cut 4 bases from V and 7 bases from J; bases unmatched to any gene: 5. This CDR3 contains 13 residues. The V gene's germline CDR1 is LGHNA and CDR2 YNFKEQ. CDR3 bases: TGTGCCAGCAGCCCCCCAGGGGGCGTTGGCTACACCTTC. It is translated as CASSPPGGVGYTF.

Many counts were recorded for this clonotype. The genes are TRBV4-3 and TRBJ2-7, with D uncertain. The CDR3 has 16 amino acids. The germline gives CDR1 LGHNA, CDR2 YSLEER. Trimming shortened V by 0 bases and J by 6 bases, and 18 bases separated the two germline ends. The CDR3 loop is CASSQDIQDQLREQYF. The CDR3 DNA is TGCGCCAGCAGCCAAGATATACAAGACCAATTACGCGAGCAGTACTTC.

This clonotype has just a few counts. This sequence joins TRBV20-1 and TRBJ2-7; D is uncertain. Trimming removed 3 bases at V and 2 bases at J, with 14 bases between. The CDR3 extends over 14 amino acids. CDR1 DFQATT and CDR2 SNEGSKA come from the germline V gene (reference sequence). The CDR3 nucleotides are TGCAGTGCTAGTTCGCCCCGAGTTACCTACGAGCAGTACTTC. Translation: CSASSPRVTYEQYF.

There are a few counts of this clonotype. This chain joins TRBV19 and TRBJ2-7; TRBD2 aligns across 10 bases. The CDR3 spans 16 residues. In germline, CDR1 is LNHDA, CDR2 SQIVND (reference sequence). Unmatched junction bases numbered 12, after V lost 5 bases and J lost 5 bases. This CDR3 reads CASSSPSLAGVDEQYF. CDR3 DNA: TGTGCCAGTAGTTCCCCGTCCCTAGCGGGAGTTGACGAGCAGTACTTC.

The chain employs TRBV29-1 and TRBJ2-7; tentatively, D is TRBD1 (7 bases). This CDR3 is built from 12 residues. Germline V CDR1 and CDR2: SQVTM, ANQGSEA. Trimming took off 6 bases at V and 6 bases at J, with 15 bases between the two ends. The CDR3 sequence: CSVGQGGSEQYF. CDR3 nucleotides: TGCAGCGTCGGGCAGGGGGGAAGCGAGCAGTACTTC.

This clonotype was seen only a few times. This chain connects TRBV3-1 to TRBJ2-5; 8 bases agree with TRBD2. The V gene's germline CDR1 is LGHDT and CDR2 YNNKEL (reference sequence). The CDR3 has 15 amino acids. The trim removed 1 base at V and 4 bases at J, leaving 5 bases unmatched. Here the CDR3 reads CASSQGAGVRETQYF. In nucleotides, the CDR3 is TGTGCCAGCAGCCAAGGAGCGGGAGTCCGAGAGACCCAGTACTTC.

This clonotype was observed at least ten times. The V gene is TRBV7-6, the J gene TRBJ2-1; 8 nucleotides line up with TRBD2. Germline loops: CDR1 SGHVS, CDR2 FNYEAQ. Trimming took 5 bases from V and 6 from J; bases not matched to a gene: 9. CDR3 length equals 15 residues. The CDR3 DNA reads as TGTGCCAGCAGCGGTCAGCGGGAGTCCCCCAATGAGCAGTTCTTC. Residues: CASSGQRESPNEQFF.

This clonotype was seen repeatedly, ten times or more. This chain uses TRBV29-1 with TRBJ2-7, with 9 nucleotides matching TRBD1. V lost 6 bases, J lost 8 bases, and 5 bases stayed unmatched. This CDR3 has 11 amino acids. The V gene's germline CDR1 is SQVTM and CDR2 ANQGSEA. The CDR3 sequence: CSVGTGLQQYF. CDR3 coding DNA: TGCAGCGTCGGGACAGGGCTGCAGCAGTACTTC.

V is TRBV11-2 and J is TRBJ2-1; D unresolved. CDR1 is SGHAT and CDR2 is FQNNGV in the germline V gene. This CDR3 contains 15 residues. V lost 3 bases and J lost 0, with 9 bases in between. The CDR3 loop is CASSFNSASYNEQFF. The CDR3 nucleotides read TGTGCCAGCAGCTTTAACAGCGCCTCCTACAATGAGCAGTTCTTC.

This clonotype was detected many times. The V gene is TRBV29-1, the J gene TRBJ2-2, with D perhaps given as TRBD1 or TRBD2 (5 bases each). The CDR3 contains 14 residues. V lost 4 bases to trimming and J lost 5 bases, with 14 bases between them. The germline CDR1 and CDR2 sequences are SQVTM and ANQGSEA. The CDR3 DNA sequence: TGCAGCGTTGGAGTTGGGTGGGGGACCGGGGAGCTGTTTTTT. This translates into CSVGVGWGTGELFF.

This clonotype was picked up many times. The chain is built from TRBV20-1 and TRBJ2-1; 10 bases match TRBD2. Germline CDR1 reads DFQATT; CDR2 reads SNEGSKA (reference sequence). CDR3 length: 14 residues. Losses at the gene ends were 6 bases for V and 1 base for J; bases not matched to a gene: 3. The CDR3 sequence is CSAPGLASYNEQFF. The CDR3 DNA reads TGCAGTGCGCCGGGACTAGCGTCCTACAATGAGCAGTTCTTC.

In its sample, this clonotype was seen a few times. The CDR3 bases are TGTGCCATCAGTGAGTCGCGGGGGACAGGGTTCTCTGGGGCCAACGTCCTGACTTTC. It translates to CAISESRGTGFSGANVLTF. V usage is TRBV10-3 and J usage is TRBJ2-6; TRBD1 aligns across 9 bases. CDR1 is ENHRY and CDR2 is SYGVKD in the germline V gene. This CDR3 contains 19 residues. Trimming at V came to 0 bases and at J to 0 bases, leaving 6 bases not matched to a gene.

The chain carries TRBV7-8 and TRBJ2-1; the match to TRBD2 covers 7 bases. Germline V gene data show CDR1 as SGHVS and CDR2 as FQNEAQ. V dropped 5 bases and J dropped 0; count of bases not matched to a gene: 7. The CDR3 is made up of 16 amino acids. The CDR3: CASSPVGGSSYNEQFF. The CDR3 DNA follows: TGTGCCAGCAGCCCGGTGGGGGGGAGCTCCTACAATGAGCAGTTCTTC.

This clonotype was counted a few times. V and J are TRBV4-1 and TRBJ2-7, with D perhaps matching TRBD2 (6 bases). The CDR3 has 17 residues. V was cut by 1 base and J by 2 bases, with 18 bases left in between. Germline loops: CDR1 MGHRA, CDR2 YSYEKL. CDR3 loop: CASSQGASGLATYEQYF. CDR3 DNA: TGCGCCAGCAGCCAAGGGGCGTCGGGACTCGCAACCTACGAGCAGTACTTC.

V and J are TRBV11-2 and TRBJ2-2; 10 bases map to TRBD2. Germline V gene lookup returns CDR1 SGHAT and CDR2 FQNNGV. This CDR3 contains 18 residues. V lost 3 bases to trimming and J lost 5 bases; unmatched junction nucleotides: 12. The CDR3 coding sequence is TGTGCCAGCAGCTTTCTCGGGGGACTAGCGTCGGGGACCGGGGAGCTGTTTTTT. Protein product: CASSFLGGLASGTGELFF.

This clonotype was found a few times. The CDR3 nucleotides are TGTGCCAGCCTCCGTGCTGGAAGGAGCTCCTACAATGAGCAGTTCTTC. It translates to CASLRAGRSSYNEQFF. This chain uses TRBV12-3 or TRBV12-4 with TRBJ2-1; D remains unclear. V was trimmed by 8 bases and J by 0 bases, leaving 17 bases between them. The CDR3 sequence is 16 residues long.

This clonotype was found many times. The chain has TRBV7-8 and TRBJ2-5, with D maybe TRBD1 (5 bases). The germline V and J ends were trimmed by 8 bases and 0 bases, with 16 bases remaining between them. CDR3 length: 15 amino acids. CDR1 SGHVS and CDR2 FQNEAQ come from the germline V gene. As DNA, the CDR3 is TGTGCCAGCGGCCAGGACCGACAGAACCAAGAGACCCAGTACTTC. This encodes CASGQDRQNQETQYF.

This chain joins TRBV9 and TRBJ2-2; weak D call: TRBD2 (6 bases). This CDR3 region has 16 residues. Germline V CDR1 and CDR2: SGDLS, YYNGEE. The V gene lost 2 bases and the J gene lost 0 bases, with 11 bases spanning the gap. CDR3 sequence: CASSVSSAANTGELFF. The DNA of the CDR3 is TGTGCCAGCAGCGTCTCTAGCGCCGCGAACACCGGGGAGCTGTTTTTT. Drawing the rest from reference TRBV9 and TRBJ2-2, the complete variable domain is DSGVTQTPKHLITATGQRVTLRCSPRSGDLSVYWYQQSLDQGLQFLIQYYNGEERAKGNILERFSAQQFPDLHSELNLSSLELGDSALYFCASSVSSAANTGELFFGEGSRLTVL.

The chain has TRBV7-9 and TRBJ2-1; 12 bases fit TRBD2. J gave up 7 bases and V 4 bases, and 8 bases lay outside the gene matches. This CDR3 has 16 amino acids. CDR1 SEHNR and CDR2 FQNEAQ come from the germline V gene (reference sequence). The DNA for the CDR3 is TGTGCCAGCAGCTCCCCTAGCGGGGGGGCTTGGAATGAGCAGTTCTTC. It is translated as CASSSPSGGAWNEQFF.

This clonotype was counted at least ten times. J is TRBJ2-7 and V is TRBV7-2; D remains ambiguous. The CDR3 is 14 residues long. Per the germline V gene, CDR1 is SGHTA and CDR2 is FQGNSA. Trimming stripped 2 bases from V and 3 bases from J, with 11 bases between. The CDR3 loop reads CASSLNGLGYEQYF. The CDR3 nucleotides read TGTGCCAGCAGCTTAAATGGGTTGGGCTACGAGCAGTACTTC.

This clonotype was observed many times. The CDR3: CASRSGPRYSPLHF. CDR3 bases: TGTGCCAGCAGATCCGGACCACGGTATTCACCCCTCCACTTT. The chain is built from TRBV12-3 or TRBV12-4 and TRBJ1-6; D remains ambiguous. V was clipped by 6 bases and J by 8 bases, with 14 bases between them. CDR3 length: 14 residues.

In its sample, this clonotype was seen many times. The V and J genes are TRBV27 and TRBJ1-5, with D possibly being TRBD1 (6 bases). CDR1 MNHEY and CDR2 SMNVEV come from the germline V gene (reference sequence). V was cut by 2 bases and J by 6 bases, with 11 bases left in between. The CDR3 is 14 amino acids. The CDR3 sequence is CASSLVGGGQPQHF. Here the CDR3 DNA reads TGTGCCAGCAGTTTAGTAGGGGGAGGTCAGCCCCAGCATTTT.

The chain is built from TRBV9 and TRBJ2-1; 9 positions match TRBD2. Germline CDR1 is SGDLS and CDR2 is YYNGEE. Unmatched junction bases numbered 5, after V lost 3 bases and J lost 7 bases. The CDR3 sequence is 14 residues long. This CDR3 reads CASSGSSGANEQFF. CDR3 bases: TGTGCCAGCAGCGGATCTAGCGGGGCTAATGAGCAGTTCTTC.

This clonotype was counted at least ten times. The chain employs TRBV5-1 and TRBJ1-4; D unresolved. The CDR3 is 13 residues long. Germline V CDR1 and CDR2: SGHRS, YFSETQ. Trimming stripped 0 bases from V and 8 bases from J, with 8 bases between. CDR3 loop: CASSLGAREKLFF. The CDR3 bases are TGCGCCAGCAGCTTGGGAGCGAGAGAAAAACTGTTTTTT.

This clonotype was observed a few times. The J gene is TRBJ1-1, the V gene TRBV29-1, with a weak D call TRBD1 (6 bases). Germline loops: CDR1 SQVTM, CDR2 ANQGSEA. V lost 3 bases, J lost 6 bases, and 8 bases lay in between. The CDR3 has 11 residues. CDR3 protein: CSVDRGAEAFF. The CDR3, as DNA: TGCAGCGTTGACAGGGGTGCTGAAGCTTTCTTT.

A few counts support this clonotype. V gene TRBV7-9 combines with J gene TRBJ1-3, with unresolved D. CDR1 is SEHNR, CDR2 FQNEAQ, per germline (reference sequence). The CDR3 consists of 16 residues. The V end lost 5 bases, the J end lost 0 bases, and 14 bases lay between the germline ends. CDR3 region: CASSPRDPSSGNTIYF. The DNA of the CDR3 is TGTGCCAGCAGCCCAAGAGACCCGAGCTCTGGAAACACCATATATTTT.

The rearrangement links TRBV20-1 to TRBJ2-1; 13 positions agree with TRBD2. Per germline, CDR1 DFQATT and CDR2 SNEGSKA (reference sequence). The CDR3 is 18 residues long. Germline trimming cut 3 bases from V and 2 bases from J; bases unmatched to any gene: 10. The CDR3 here is CSARATRTSGSPYNEQFF. In DNA form, the CDR3 reads TGCAGTGCTAGGGCCACTCGGACTAGCGGGAGCCCCTACAATGAGCAGTTCTTC.